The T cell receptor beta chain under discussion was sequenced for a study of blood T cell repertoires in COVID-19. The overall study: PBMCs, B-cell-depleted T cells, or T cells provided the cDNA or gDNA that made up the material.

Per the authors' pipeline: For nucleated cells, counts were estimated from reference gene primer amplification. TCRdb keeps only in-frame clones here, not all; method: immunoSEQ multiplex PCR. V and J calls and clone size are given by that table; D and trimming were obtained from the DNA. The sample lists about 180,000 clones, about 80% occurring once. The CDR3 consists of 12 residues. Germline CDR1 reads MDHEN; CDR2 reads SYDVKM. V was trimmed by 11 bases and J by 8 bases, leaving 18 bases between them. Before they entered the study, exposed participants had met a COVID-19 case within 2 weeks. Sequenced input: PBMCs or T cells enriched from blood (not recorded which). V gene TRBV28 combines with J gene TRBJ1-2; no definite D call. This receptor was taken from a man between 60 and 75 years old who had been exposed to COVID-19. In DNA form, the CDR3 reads TGTGCCGGAGGACCCTTACAGCAAGGCTACACCTTC. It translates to CAGGPLQQGYTF.